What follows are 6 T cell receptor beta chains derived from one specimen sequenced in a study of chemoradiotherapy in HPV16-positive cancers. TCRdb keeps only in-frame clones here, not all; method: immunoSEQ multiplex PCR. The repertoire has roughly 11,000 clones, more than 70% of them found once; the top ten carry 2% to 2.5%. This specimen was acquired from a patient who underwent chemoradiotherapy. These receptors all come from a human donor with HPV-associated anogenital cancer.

The CDR3 here is CASGKRQGSLNTEAFF. CDR3 DNA: TGTGCTAGTGGGAAAAGACAGGGGTCTTTGAACACTGAAGCTTTCTTT. This chain uses TRBV12-5 with TRBJ1-1; TRBD1 matches 8 bases. Germline CDR1 and CDR2: LGHNT and FRNRAP. V lost 6 bases and J lost 0; bases outside the gene matches: 9. The CDR3 has 16 amino acids.

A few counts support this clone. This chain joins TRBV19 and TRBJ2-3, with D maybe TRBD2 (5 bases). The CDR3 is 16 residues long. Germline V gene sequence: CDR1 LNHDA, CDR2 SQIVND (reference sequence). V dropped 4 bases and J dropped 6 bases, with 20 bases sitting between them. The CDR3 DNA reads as TGTGCCAGTAGTACCGGTTCATTAGGACTGCGGGATACGCAGTATTTT. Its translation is CASSTGSLGLRDTQYF.

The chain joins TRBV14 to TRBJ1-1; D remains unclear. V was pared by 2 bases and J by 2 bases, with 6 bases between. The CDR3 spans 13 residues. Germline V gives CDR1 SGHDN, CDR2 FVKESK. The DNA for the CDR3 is TGTGCCAGCAGCCAATTTCCCAACACTGAAGCTTTCTTT. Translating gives CASSQFPNTEAFF.

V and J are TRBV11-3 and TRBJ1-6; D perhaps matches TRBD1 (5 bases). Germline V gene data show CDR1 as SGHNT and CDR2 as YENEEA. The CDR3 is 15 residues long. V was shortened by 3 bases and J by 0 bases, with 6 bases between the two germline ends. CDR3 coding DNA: TGTGCCAGCAGCTTCGGGGGCTCCTATAATTCACCCCTCCACTTT. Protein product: CASSFGGSYNSPLHF. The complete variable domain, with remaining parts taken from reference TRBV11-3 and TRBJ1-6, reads EAGVVQSPRYKIIEKKQPVAFWCNPISGHNTLYWYLQNLGQGPELLIRYENEEAVDDSQLPKDRFSAERLKGVDSTLKIQPAELGDSAVYLCASSFGGSYNSPLHFGNGTRLTVT.

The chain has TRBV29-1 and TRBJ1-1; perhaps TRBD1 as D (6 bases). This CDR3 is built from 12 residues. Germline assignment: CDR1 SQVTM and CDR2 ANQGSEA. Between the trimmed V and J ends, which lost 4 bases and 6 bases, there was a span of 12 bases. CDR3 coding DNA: TGCAGCGTTGGGGGGGCAGGCGCTGAAGCTTTCTTT. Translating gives CSVGGAGAEAFF.

This chain's CDR3 is CAAGAGKSYEQYF. CDR3 nucleotides: TGTGCCGCGGGGGCAGGGAAGTCCTACGAGCAGTACTTC. The chain employs TRBV6-5 and TRBJ2-7; a possible D gene is TRBD2 (7 bases). This CDR3 contains 13 residues. Looked up from germline, CDR1 is MNHEY and CDR2 is SVGAGI. Trimming took 11 bases from V and 1 from J, leaving 15 bases between them.